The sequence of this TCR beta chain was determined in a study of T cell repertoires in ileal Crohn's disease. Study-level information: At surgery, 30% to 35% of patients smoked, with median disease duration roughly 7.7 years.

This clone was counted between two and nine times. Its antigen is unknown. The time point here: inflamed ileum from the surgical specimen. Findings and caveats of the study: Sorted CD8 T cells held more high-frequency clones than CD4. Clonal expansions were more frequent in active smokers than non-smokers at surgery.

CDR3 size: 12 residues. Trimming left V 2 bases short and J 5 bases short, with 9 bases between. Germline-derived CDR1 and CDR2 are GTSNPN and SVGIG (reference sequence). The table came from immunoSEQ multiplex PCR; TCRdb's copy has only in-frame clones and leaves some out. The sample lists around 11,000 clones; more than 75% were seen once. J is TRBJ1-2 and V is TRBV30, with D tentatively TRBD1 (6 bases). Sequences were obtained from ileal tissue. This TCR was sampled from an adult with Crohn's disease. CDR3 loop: CAWSLQGYGYTF. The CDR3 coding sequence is TGTGCCTGGAGTCTACAGGGATATGGCTACACCTTC.